A selection of T cell receptor beta chains follows, all from one sample in a study of blood T cells in healthy people across ages. Using its own MiXCR run on the 5' RACE reads, TCRdb lists one record per CDR3 protein. Of some 800,000 distinct CDR3 sequences detected, about 42% appear once; the ten largest clones hold roughly 19%. The sample was blood. Receptors were obtained from a man aged 55 to 69 in good health. CDR3s include the opening cysteine and the closing phenylalanine or tryptophan. A D gene is named only where the DNA matches it firmly. Expanded clones get a size class; other rows say once, few or many, or leave the size out.

cdr3_length,d_call,v_call,clone_size,j_call,cdr3_aa,cdr3_nt
17,TRBD2,TRBV27,-,TRBJ2-7,CASSLKFGTSGYNEQYF,TGTGCCAGCAGTTTAAAGTTCGGGACTAGCGGATACAATGAGCAGTACTTC
16,TRBD1,TRBV27,few,TRBJ2-3,CASSSGQVGRSDTQYF,TGTGCCAGCAGTTCCGGACAGGTCGGCAGATCAGATACGCAGTATTTT
13,-,TRBV5-1,-,TRBJ1-5,CASSSGRNQPQHF,TGCGCCAGCAGCTCCGGCCGGAATCAGCCCCAGCATTTT
16,TRBD2,TRBV6-2/TRBV6-3,-,TRBJ2-1,CASSYSGGGAWNEQFF,TGTGCCAGCAGTTACTCAGGCGGGGGGGCCTGGAATGAGCAGTTCTTC
22,-,TRBV21-1,once,TRBJ2-1,CASSKGALTSGGARAAPNEQFF,TGTGCCAGCAGCAAAGGGGCATTGACTAGCGGGGGGGCGCGTGCTGCGCCCAATGAGCAGTTCTTC
15,-,TRBV20-1,-,TRBJ1-4,CSARGLQGTNEKLFF,TGCAGTGCTAGAGGTTTACAGGGAACTAATGAAAAACTGTTTTTT
12,-,TRBV20-1,-,TRBJ2-1,CSASRQGYEQFF,TGCAGTGCTAGTAGGCAGGGCTATGAGCAGTTCTTC
17,-,TRBV5-1,once,TRBJ1-2,CASSWELRGAANYGYTF,TGCGCCAGCAGCTGGGAGCTAAGGGGTGCCGCTAACTATGGCTACACCTTC
11,-,TRBV13,few,TRBJ2-1,CASREGVEQFF,TGTGCCAGCAGGGAGGGTGTCGAGCAGTTCTTC
17,TRBD2,TRBV4-3,-,TRBJ2-2,CASSPQLTSGNTGELFF,TGCGCCAGCAGCCCCCAACTGACTAGCGGGAACACCGGGGAGCTGTTTTTT
16,-,TRBV4-1,-,TRBJ1-1,CASGFRPGKLNTEAFF,TGCGCCAGCGGCTTTCGACCGGGAAAATTGAACACTGAAGCTTTCTTT
13,-,TRBV10-2,few,TRBJ1-2,CASSGRDYYGYTF,TGCGCCAGCAGTGGCCGGGACTACTATGGCTACACCTTC
15,-,TRBV15,few,TRBJ2-1,CATSRGESVYNEQFF,TGTGCCACCAGCAGAGGGGAATCGGTCTACAATGAGCAGTTCTTC
12,-,TRBV11-3,-,TRBJ2-1,CASSSQGREQFF,TGTGCCAGCAGCTCACAGGGTCGTGAGCAGTTCTTC
13,-,TRBV6-4,-,TRBJ2-3,CASSDSGRDTQYF,TGTGCCAGCAGTGACTCAGGGAGGGATACGCAGTATTTT
15,-,TRBV5-1,-,TRBJ2-3,CASSSFERGTDTQYF,TGCGCCAGCAGCTCTTTCGAGCGGGGCACAGATACGCAGTATTTT
16,TRBD2,TRBV5-6,few,TRBJ2-5,CASSLAGGGHQETQYF,TGTGCCAGCAGCTTGGCCGGGGGGGGCCACCAAGAGACCCAGTACTTC
15,-,TRBV14,few,TRBJ2-5,CASSHLVRSQETQYF,TGTGCCAGCAGCCACCTCGTAAGATCCCAAGAGACCCAGTACTTC
16,TRBD2,TRBV20-1,-,TRBJ2-5,CSASILAGGRKETQYF,TGCAGTGCTAGTATACTAGCGGGGGGAAGGAAAGAGACCCAGTACTTC
17,TRBD2,TRBV7-2,few,TRBJ2-7,CASSLASGVIRSYEQYF,TGTGCCAGCAGCTTAGCTAGCGGGGTCATTCGCTCCTACGAGCAGTACTTC
13,-,TRBV6-2/TRBV6-3,-,TRBJ1-2,CASTWRGAYGYTF,TGTGCCAGCACCTGGCGGGGGGCCTATGGCTACACCTTC
18,TRBD2,TRBV5-6,once,TRBJ2-7,CASSLRLASGGKTYVQYF,TGTGCCAGCAGCTTGAGGTTAGCTAGCGGGGGAAAGACCTACGTGCAGTACTTC
13,-,TRBV30,few,TRBJ2-5,CAWSVSIWETQYF,TGTGCCTGGAGTGTATCAATATGGGAGACCCAGTACTTC
16,TRBD1,TRBV5-1,-,TRBJ2-7,CASSSPDRMSSYEQYF,TGCGCCAGCAGCTCACCGGACAGGATGAGCTCCTACGAGCAGTACTTC
16,-,TRBV4-3,few,TRBJ1-2,CASSQDSAGQHYGYTF,TGCGCCAGCAGCCAAGATTCGGCAGGACAGCACTATGGCTACACCTTC
15,-,TRBV4-3,-,TRBJ1-1,CACSQAGGLNTEAFF,TGCGCCTGCAGCCAAGCCGGGGGGTTGAACACTGAAGCTTTCTTT
15,TRBD1,TRBV6-2/TRBV6-3,few,TRBJ1-4,CASSRDSYGNEKLFF,TGTGCCAGCAGCCGGGACAGCTACGGGAATGAAAAACTGTTTTTT
11,-,TRBV29-1,-,TRBJ2-2,CSVGGAGELFF,TGCAGCGTTGGGGGTGCCGGGGAGCTGTTTTTT
16,TRBD1,TRBV5-6,-,TRBJ2-3,CASSWTGTGVSDTQYF,TGTGCCAGCAGCTGGACCGGGACAGGGGTTTCAGATACGCAGTATTTT
13,-,TRBV2,-,TRBJ2-5,CASIRAHQETQYF,TGTGCCAGCATCCGGGCTCACCAAGAGACCCAGTACTTC
15,TRBD1,TRBV15,-,TRBJ1-4,CATSRTTGEYEKLFF,TGTGCCACCAGCAGGACGACAGGGGAATATGAAAAACTGTTTTTT
14,-,TRBV10-3,few,TRBJ2-3,CAISEIGSTDTQYF,TGTGCCATCAGTGAGATTGGTAGCACAGATACGCAGTATTTT
16,-,TRBV14,few,TRBJ2-1,CASSQAPAGIMNEQFF,TGTGCCAGCAGCCAGGCTCCGGCAGGTATTATGAATGAGCAGTTCTTC
15,TRBD1,TRBV15,few,TRBJ2-7,CATSRDLGQGQEQYF,TGTGCCACCAGCAGAGATCTTGGACAGGGTCAAGAGCAGTACTTC
15,-,TRBV24-1,-,TRBJ2-5,CATSDSLSGEETQYF,TGTGCCACCAGTGATTCCCTCTCAGGGGAAGAGACCCAGTACTTC
14,-,TRBV5-1,-,TRBJ2-1,CASSLGSLGNEQFF,TGCGCCAGCAGCTTGGGCTCGTTGGGCAATGAGCAGTTCTTC
14,TRBD1,TRBV12-3/TRBV12-4,-,TRBJ1-4,CASRDGTGVEKLFF,TGTGCCAGCAGAGACGGGACAGGGGTTGAAAAACTGTTTTTT
15,-,TRBV7-9,few,TRBJ2-7,CASSRGSAMDFEQYF,TGTGCCAGCAGCCGAGGTTCCGCCATGGATTTCGAGCAGTACTTC
12,-,TRBV3-1,once,TRBJ1-2,CASSRGGSGYTF,TGTGCCAGCAGCCGTGGGGGCTCTGGCTACACCTTC
13,-,TRBV2,-,TRBJ1-6,CASSVEKVRPLHF,TGTGCCAGCAGTGTCGAAAAGGTCCGACCCCTCCACTTT
20,TRBD1,TRBV4-3,-,TRBJ2-7,CASSQATGQGRINGINEQYF,TGCGCCAGCAGCCAAGCTACGGGACAGGGCAGGATCAATGGGATCAATGAGCAGTACTTC
12,-,TRBV30,few,TRBJ2-5,CAQDTGRETQYF,TGTGCCCAAGATACAGGGCGAGAGACCCAGTACTTC
14,TRBD1,TRBV11-2,-,TRBJ2-4,CASSDRGGKNIQYF,TGTGCCAGCAGTGACAGGGGCGGCAAAAACATTCAGTACTTC
13,TRBD1,TRBV10-3,few,TRBJ1-2,CATMTGDNYGYTF,TGTGCCACCATGACAGGGGATAACTATGGCTACACCTTC
14,-,TRBV7-6,-,TRBJ1-4,CASSLGVTNEKLFF,TGTGCCAGCAGCCTGGGAGTAACTAATGAAAAACTGTTTTTT
14,-,TRBV5-1,few,TRBJ2-7,CASSPGQTTYEQYF,TGCGCCAGCAGCCCCGGACAGACAACCTACGAGCAGTACTTC
14,-,TRBV20-1,-,TRBJ2-1,CSARDSQLHNEQFF,TGCAGTGCTAGAGATAGTCAGCTGCACAATGAGCAGTTCTTC
18,-,TRBV7-2,once,TRBJ2-7,CTSNSRAGGATISYEQYF,TGTACCAGCAACTCCCGAGCAGGGGGGGCAACCATTTCCTACGAGCAGTACTTC
14,-,TRBV20-1,-,TRBJ2-5,CSARGVSTQETQYF,TGCAGTGCTAGAGGGGTTTCTACCCAAGAGACCCAGTACTTC
16,TRBD2,TRBV30,-,TRBJ2-7,CAWSVTSGGLYYEQYF,TGTGCCTGGAGTGTAACCAGCGGGGGCCTCTACTACGAGCAGTACTTC
17,TRBD1,TRBV4-1,many,TRBJ2-3,CASSQLAGTGGTDTQYF,TGCGCCAGCAGCCAACTAGCCGGGACAGGGGGCACAGATACGCAGTATTTT
15,-,TRBV2,few,TRBJ2-1,CASSYLASSYNEQFF,TGTGCCAGCAGTTACTTGGCCAGCTCCTACAATGAGCAGTTCTTC